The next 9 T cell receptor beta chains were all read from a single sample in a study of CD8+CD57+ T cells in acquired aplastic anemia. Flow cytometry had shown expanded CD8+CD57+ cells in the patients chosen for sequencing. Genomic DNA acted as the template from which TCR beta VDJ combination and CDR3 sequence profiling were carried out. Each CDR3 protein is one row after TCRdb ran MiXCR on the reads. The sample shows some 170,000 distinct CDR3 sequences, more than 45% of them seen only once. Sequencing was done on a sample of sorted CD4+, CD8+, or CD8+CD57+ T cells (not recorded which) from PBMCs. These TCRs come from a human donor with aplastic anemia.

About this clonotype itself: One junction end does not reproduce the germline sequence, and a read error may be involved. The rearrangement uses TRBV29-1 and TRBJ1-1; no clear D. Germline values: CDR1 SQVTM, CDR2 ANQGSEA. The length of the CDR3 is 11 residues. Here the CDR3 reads CSGGGSTEALF. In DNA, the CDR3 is TGCAGCGGGGGTGGGAGTACTGAAGCTCTCTTT.

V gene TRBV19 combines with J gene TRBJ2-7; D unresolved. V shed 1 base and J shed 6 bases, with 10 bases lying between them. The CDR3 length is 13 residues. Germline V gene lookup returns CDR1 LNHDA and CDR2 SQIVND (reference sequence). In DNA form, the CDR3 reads TGTGCCAGTAGTATAGGATCCCCTGGCGAGCAGTACTTC. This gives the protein CASSIGSPGEQYF.

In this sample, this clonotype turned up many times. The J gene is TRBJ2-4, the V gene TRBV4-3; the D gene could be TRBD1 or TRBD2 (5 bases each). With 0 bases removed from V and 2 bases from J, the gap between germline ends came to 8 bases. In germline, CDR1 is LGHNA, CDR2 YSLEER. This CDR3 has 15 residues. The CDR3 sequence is CASSQDEGTKNIQYF. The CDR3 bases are TGCGCCAGCAGCCAAGATGAGGGGACCAAAAACATTCAGTACTTC.

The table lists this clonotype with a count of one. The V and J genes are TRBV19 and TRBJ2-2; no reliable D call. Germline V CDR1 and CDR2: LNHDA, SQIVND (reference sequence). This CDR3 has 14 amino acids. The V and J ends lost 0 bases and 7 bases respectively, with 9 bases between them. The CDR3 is CASSIDIGGGELFF. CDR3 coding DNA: TGTGCCAGTAGTATAGATATCGGCGGCGGGGAGCTGTTTTTT.

In DNA, the CDR3 is TGTGCCAGCAGCGCAAGATGGGGGGACGAGCAGTACTTC. Its translation is CASSARWGDEQYF. This rearrangement joins TRBV9 to TRBJ2-7; tentatively, D is TRBD2 (6 bases). Trimming removed 3 bases at V and 5 bases at J, with 12 bases between. Germline V gene lookup returns CDR1 SGDLS and CDR2 YYNGEE. The CDR3 length is 13 residues.

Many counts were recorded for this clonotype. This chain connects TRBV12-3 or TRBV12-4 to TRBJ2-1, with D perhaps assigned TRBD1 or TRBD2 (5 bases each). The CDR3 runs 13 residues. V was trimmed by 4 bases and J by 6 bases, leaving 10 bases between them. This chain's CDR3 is CASSSLGTNEQFF. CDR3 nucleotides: TGTGCCAGCAGTTCCTTAGGGACCAATGAGCAGTTCTTC.

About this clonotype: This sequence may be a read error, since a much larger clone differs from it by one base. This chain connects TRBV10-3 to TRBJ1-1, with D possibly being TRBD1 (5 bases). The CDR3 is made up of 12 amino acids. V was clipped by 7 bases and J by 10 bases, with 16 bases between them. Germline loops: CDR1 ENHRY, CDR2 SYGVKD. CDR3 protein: CAITQGSGGAFF. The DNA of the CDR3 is TGTGCCATCACCCAAGGAAGCGGGGGAGCTTTCTTT.

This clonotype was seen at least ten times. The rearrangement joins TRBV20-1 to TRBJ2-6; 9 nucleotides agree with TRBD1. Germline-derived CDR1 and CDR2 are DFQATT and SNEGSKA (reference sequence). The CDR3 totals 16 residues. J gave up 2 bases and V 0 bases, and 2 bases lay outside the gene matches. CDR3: CSARDRQGAGANVLTF. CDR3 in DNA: TGCAGTGCTAGAGATCGACAGGGGGCTGGGGCCAACGTCCTGACTTTC.

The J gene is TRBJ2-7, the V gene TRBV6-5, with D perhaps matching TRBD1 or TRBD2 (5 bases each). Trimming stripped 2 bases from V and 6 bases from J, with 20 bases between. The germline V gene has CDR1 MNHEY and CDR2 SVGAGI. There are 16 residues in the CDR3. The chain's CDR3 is CASSYPPSGKGLEQYF. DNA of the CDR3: TGTGCCAGCAGTTACCCGCCAAGCGGAAAGGGGCTCGAGCAGTACTTC.